The clone carrying this TCR beta chain was detected a few times. What it binds is unknown. The TCRbeta library incorporated unique molecular identifiers. TCRdb itself ran the PCR reads through MiXCR, one entry per CDR3 protein. Counted here are 580,000 or so distinct CDR3 sequences, under 25% occurring once; the ten biggest clones make up approximately 14%. These data originate in a study of T-cell reconstitution after alpha-beta-depleted transplantation in children. General observations from the study: Newly produced T cells mostly accounted for T-cell counts and diversity one year post-transplant. Surviving recipient cells, namely T cells and thymic progenitors, were the source of high day-60 TCRbeta diversity in some patients. Where alpha-beta T cells came from about two months after transplant was reportedly several hundred expanded graft clones.

This clonotype originated in a boy under two years old who had a stem cell transplant for acute myeloid leukemia, so the T cells may come from the graft donor. The specimen comprised PBMCs, mostly from graft donor cells, sampled 360 days after TCRalphabeta/CD19-depleted stem cell transplant.

This CDR3 reads CASSLVGRDVDEAFF. CDR3 bases: TGCGCCAGCAGCTTGGTAGGGAGGGATGTGGATGAAGCTTTCTTT. The V and J genes are TRBV5-1 and TRBJ1-1; D gene uncertain. The germline gives CDR1 SGHRS, CDR2 YFSETQ. V was trimmed by 0 bases and J by 7 bases, leaving 16 bases between them. CDR3 length equals 15 residues.